Following are 4 T cell receptor beta chains from one sample sequenced in a study of immune evolution from preneoplasia to lung adenocarcinoma. Sequenced by immunoSEQ multiplex PCR; TCRdb stores in-frame clones only, minus some. The table has 35,000 to 40,000 clones, roughly 71% seen once; the top ten hold about 6%. The sample consisted of FFPE invasive lung adenocarcinoma tissue. Receptor source: a person between 55 and 70 years old with lung adenocarcinoma.

The chain joins TRBV7-9 to TRBJ2-2; perhaps TRBD1 as D (6 bases). This CDR3 region has 15 residues. Trimming shortened V by 2 bases and J by 5 bases, and 12 bases separated the two germline ends. Germline lookup yields CDR1 SEHNR and CDR2 FQNEAQ (reference sequence). The CDR3 DNA sequence: TGTGCCAGCAGCTTAACAGGGCCGGGGACCGGGGAGCTGTTTTTT. Translated, it gives CASSLTGPGTGELFF.

This sequence joins TRBV5-8 and TRBJ2-2, with D uncertain. The V gene lost 0 bases and the J gene lost 3 bases, with 9 bases spanning the gap. Germline V gene sequence: CDR1 SGHTS, CDR2 YDEGEE. The CDR3 spans 15 residues. The CDR3 bases are TGTGCCAGCAGCTTGGTTGTGGGATACACCGGGGAGCTGTTTTTT. Translation gives CASSLVVGYTGELFF.

The rearrangement uses TRBV6-5 and TRBJ1-2; 9 bases are shared with TRBD1. The CDR3 extends over 14 amino acids. The germline V gene encodes CDR1 MNHEY and CDR2 SVGAGI. The junction had 9 bases not matched to a gene; V was cut back by 5 bases and J by 8 bases. The CDR3 here is CASSTGQGFEGYTF. The CDR3 coding sequence is TGTGCCAGCAGTACGGGACAGGGTTTCGAAGGCTACACCTTC.

This clone was recorded only once. The V call is TRBV7-9, the J call TRBJ2-7, with 9 bases lining up with TRBD1. Per germline, CDR1 SEHNR and CDR2 FQNEAQ (reference sequence). There are 17 residues in the CDR3. V gave up 1 base and J gave up 0 bases; unmatched junction bases: 7. The DNA for the CDR3 is TGTGCCAGCAGCTTAGGGCTGTCGGACAGGGGCTCCTACGAGCAGTACTTC. This gives the protein CASSLGLSDRGSYEQYF.